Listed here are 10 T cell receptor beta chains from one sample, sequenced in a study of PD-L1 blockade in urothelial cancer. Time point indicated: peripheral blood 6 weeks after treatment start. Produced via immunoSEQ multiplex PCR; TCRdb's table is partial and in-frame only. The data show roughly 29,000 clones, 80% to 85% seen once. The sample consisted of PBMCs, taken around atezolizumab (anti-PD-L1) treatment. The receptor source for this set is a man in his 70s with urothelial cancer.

The CDR3 bases are TGCGCCAGCAGCCATGGGGGGGGACTTTACCCCTACAATGAGCAGTTCTTC. As protein: CASSHGGGLYPYNEQFF. The gene calls are TRBV4-3 and TRBJ2-1; 7 bases line up with TRBD2. The CDR3 consists of 17 residues. Germline CDR1 reads LGHNA; CDR2 reads YSLEER. J gave up 2 bases and V 3 bases, and 10 bases lay outside the gene matches.

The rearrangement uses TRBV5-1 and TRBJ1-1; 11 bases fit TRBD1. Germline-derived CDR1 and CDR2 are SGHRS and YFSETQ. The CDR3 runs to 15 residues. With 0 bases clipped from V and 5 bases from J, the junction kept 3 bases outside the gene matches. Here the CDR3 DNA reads TGCGCCAGCAGCTTGGGAGGGACAGGGGGAACTGAAGCTTTCTTT. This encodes CASSLGGTGGTEAFF.

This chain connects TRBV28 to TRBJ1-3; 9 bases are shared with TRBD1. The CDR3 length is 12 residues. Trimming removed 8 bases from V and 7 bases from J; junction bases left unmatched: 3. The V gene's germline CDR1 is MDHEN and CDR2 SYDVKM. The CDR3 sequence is CASGTGRNTIYF. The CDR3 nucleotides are TGTGCCAGCGGGACAGGGAGGAACACCATATATTTT.

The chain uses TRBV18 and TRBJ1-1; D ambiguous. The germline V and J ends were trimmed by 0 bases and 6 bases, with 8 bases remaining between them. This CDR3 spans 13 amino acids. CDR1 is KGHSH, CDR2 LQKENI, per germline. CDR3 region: CASSPPYNSEAFF. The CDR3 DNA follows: TGTGCCAGCTCACCACCGTACAATTCTGAAGCTTTCTTT. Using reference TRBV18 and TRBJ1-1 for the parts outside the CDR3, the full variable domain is NAGVMQNPRHLVRRRGQEARLRCSPMKGHSHVYWYRQLPEEGLKFMVYLQKENIIDESGMPKERFSAEFPKEGPSILRIQQVVRGDSAAYFCASSPPYNSEAFFGQGTRLTVV.

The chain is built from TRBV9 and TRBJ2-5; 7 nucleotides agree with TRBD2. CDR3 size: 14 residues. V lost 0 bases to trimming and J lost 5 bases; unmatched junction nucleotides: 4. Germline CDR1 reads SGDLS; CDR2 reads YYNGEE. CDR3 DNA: TGTGCCAGCAGCGTAGGGACTAGTCAGGAGACCCAGTACTTC. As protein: CASSVGTSQETQYF.

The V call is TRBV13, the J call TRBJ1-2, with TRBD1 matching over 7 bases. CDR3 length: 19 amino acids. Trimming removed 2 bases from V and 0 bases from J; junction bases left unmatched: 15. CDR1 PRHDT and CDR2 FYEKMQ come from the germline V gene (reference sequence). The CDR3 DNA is TGTGCCAGCAGCTTACTCCGTGAGGTGACAGGGCGAGCTAACTATGGCTACACCTTC. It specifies CASSLLREVTGRANYGYTF.

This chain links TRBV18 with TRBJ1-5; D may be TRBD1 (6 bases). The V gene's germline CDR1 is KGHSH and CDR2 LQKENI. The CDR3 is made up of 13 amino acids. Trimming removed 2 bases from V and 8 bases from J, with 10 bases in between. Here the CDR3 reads CASSPLSGEPQHF. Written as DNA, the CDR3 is TGTGCCAGCTCACCATTATCAGGGGAGCCCCAGCATTTT.

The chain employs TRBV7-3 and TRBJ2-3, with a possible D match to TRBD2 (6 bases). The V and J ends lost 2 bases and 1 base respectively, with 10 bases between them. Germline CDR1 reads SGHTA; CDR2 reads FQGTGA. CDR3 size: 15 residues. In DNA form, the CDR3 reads TGTGCCAGCAGCTTAGGGAGGTTTCGCACAGATACGCAGTATTTT. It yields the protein CASSLGRFRTDTQYF.

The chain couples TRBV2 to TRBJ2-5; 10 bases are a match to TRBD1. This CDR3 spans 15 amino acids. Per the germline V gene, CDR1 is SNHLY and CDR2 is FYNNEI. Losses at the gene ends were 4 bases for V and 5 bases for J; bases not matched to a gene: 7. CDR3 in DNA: TGTGCCAGCAGTGGCCGACAGGGGGCTAGGGAGACCCAGTACTTC. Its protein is CASSGRQGARETQYF.

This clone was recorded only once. The CDR3 spells CASSLYNRGAGFPTDTQYF. CDR3 DNA: TGTGCCAGCAGCTTATATAATCGGGGGGCCGGATTTCCCACAGATACGCAGTATTTT. The chain combines TRBV7-3 with TRBJ2-3; the D gene is possibly TRBD2 (7 bases). This CDR3 region has 19 residues. The germline CDR1 and CDR2 sequences are SGHTA and FQGTGA. The V gene lost 2 bases and the J gene lost 2 bases, with 23 bases spanning the gap.